This is a list of T cell receptor beta chains from one sample in a study of liver allograft versus peripheral blood T cells. Using its own MiXCR run on the reads, TCRdb lists one record per CDR3 protein. The table includes about 10,000 distinct CDR3 sequences, around 21% detected once. The receptors come from a human patient who had a liver transplant. Some T cells could come from the graft donor. The conserved cysteine and the conserved F or W are not part of the CDR3 here.

V gene: TRBV12-3/TRBV12-4
J gene: TRBJ2-1
CDR3 protein: ASTRLAGSYNEQF

V gene: TRBV19
J gene: TRBJ1-2
CDR3 protein: ACKTGVGANYGYT

V gene: TRBV25-1
J gene: TRBJ2-5
CDR3 protein: ASSEIGGVETQY

V gene: TRBV6-1
J gene: TRBJ1-2
CDR3 protein: ASRTGTGLYGYT

V gene: TRBV3-1
J gene: TRBJ1-4
CDR3 protein: ASSQRQGGEKLF

V gene: TRBV27
J gene: TRBJ2-3
CDR3 protein: ASNRDGVTDTQY

V gene: TRBV19
J gene: TRBJ1-2
CDR3 protein: ASSAGGYGYT

V gene: TRBV5-4
J gene: TRBJ1-1
CDR3 protein: ASSLGIMNTEAF

V gene: TRBV20-1
J gene: TRBJ1-1
CDR3 protein: SARRGGGTHTEAF

V gene: TRBV28
J gene: TRBJ2-5
CDR3 protein: ASSLPPTNGETQY

V gene: TRBV12-3/TRBV12-4
J gene: TRBJ2-3
CDR3 protein: ASSFAGVKTDTQY

V gene: TRBV28
J gene: TRBJ1-5
CDR3 protein: ASSTDQGMRVWSQPQH

V gene: TRBV18
J gene: TRBJ1-3
CDR3 protein: ASSGGAPGSGNTIY

V gene: TRBV6-2/TRBV6-3
J gene: TRBJ1-4
CDR3 protein: ASSYAGQGFEKLF

V gene: TRBV6-1
J gene: TRBJ1-5
CDR3 protein: ASSEQGAGQPQH

V gene: TRBV6-1
J gene: TRBJ2-7
CDR3 protein: AHGTGGSYEQY

V gene: TRBV19
J gene: TRBJ2-1
CDR3 protein: ASSWRNEQF

V gene: TRBV5-4
J gene: TRBJ1-5
CDR3 protein: ASSWDRDQPQH

V gene: TRBV20-1
J gene: TRBJ2-3
CDR3 protein: SARTYSGRAGDTQY

V gene: TRBV27
J gene: TRBJ1-2
CDR3 protein: ASSFPGGYGYT

V gene: TRBV7-9
J gene: TRBJ1-6
CDR3 protein: ASSPGQVRSNSPLH

V gene: TRBV29-1
J gene: TRBJ1-1
CDR3 protein: SVVGGRTNTEAF

V gene: TRBV28
J gene: TRBJ2-7
CDR3 protein: ASSFLAEPTYEQY

V gene: TRBV6-5
J gene: TRBJ2-7
CDR3 protein: ASLRLGAYEQY

V gene: TRBV9
J gene: TRBJ2-7
CDR3 protein: ASSVGGAGQGTEQY

V gene: TRBV12-3/TRBV12-4
J gene: TRBJ1-4
CDR3 protein: ASSARGGGTTNEKLF

V gene: TRBV28
J gene: TRBJ2-6
CDR3 protein: ASTQGNSGANVLT

V gene: TRBV29-1
J gene: TRBJ2-1
CDR3 protein: SVDGTAAYNEQF

V gene: TRBV19
J gene: TRBJ2-6
CDR3 protein: ASSPRLLSGANVLT

V gene: TRBV11-1
J gene: TRBJ1-2
CDR3 protein: ASSLQGITNYGYT

V gene: TRBV28
J gene: TRBJ2-7
CDR3 protein: ASSPLGGYEQY

V gene: TRBV30
J gene: TRBJ1-6
CDR3 protein: GSQGQAKDSPLH

V gene: TRBV7-9
J gene: TRBJ2-2
CDR3 protein: ASSPDMGARTGELF

V gene: TRBV20-1
J gene: TRBJ2-1
CDR3 protein: NAGGSGRDNEQF

V gene: TRBV20-1
J gene: TRBJ2-5
CDR3 protein: SARDGDRVGETQY

V gene: TRBV19
J gene: TRBJ1-2
CDR3 protein: ASSIVGQGDGYT

V gene: TRBV20-1
J gene: TRBJ1-6
CDR3 protein: SASPYSYNSPLH

V gene: TRBV9
J gene: TRBJ2-3
CDR3 protein: ASSVMGEGDTQY

V gene: TRBV27
J gene: TRBJ1-4
CDR3 protein: ASGYRSGEKLF

V gene: TRBV20-1
J gene: TRBJ1-5
CDR3 protein: SAGGGNQPQH

V gene: TRBV11-2
J gene: TRBJ2-5
CDR3 protein: ASSSRGQIQETQY

V gene: TRBV18
J gene: TRBJ2-5
CDR3 protein: ASSPPNSGETQY

V gene: TRBV20-1
J gene: TRBJ2-5
CDR3 protein: SAGGGGRQETQY

V gene: TRBV6-6
J gene: TRBJ2-2
CDR3 protein: ASSYLVVSVTGELF

V gene: TRBV6-5
J gene: TRBJ2-7
CDR3 protein: ASTGGNPNEQY

V gene: TRBV9
J gene: TRBJ1-5
CDR3 protein: ASSVGGEVRQPQH

V gene: TRBV6-1
J gene: TRBJ1-5
CDR3 protein: ASSDSGGGQPQH

V gene: TRBV18
J gene: TRBJ2-7
CDR3 protein: ASSPVTRNEQY

V gene: TRBV30
J gene: TRBJ2-3
CDR3 protein: AWSVQGWADTQY

V gene: TRBV20-1
J gene: TRBJ1-6
CDR3 protein: SASAYYNSPLH

V gene: TRBV12-3/TRBV12-4
J gene: TRBJ1-5
CDR3 protein: ASRGGQEVNQPQH

V gene: TRBV6-5
J gene: TRBJ1-6
CDR3 protein: ASSPGQAVSPLH

V gene: TRBV19
J gene: TRBJ1-5
CDR3 protein: ASSIDHGSDNQPQH

V gene: TRBV6-1
J gene: TRBJ2-2
CDR3 protein: ASGIPIFSGRFTGELF

V gene: TRBV20-1
J gene: TRBJ2-3
CDR3 protein: SARDLAGVSTDTQY

V gene: TRBV20-1
J gene: TRBJ2-3
CDR3 protein: SAARTGSTDTQY

V gene: TRBV5-3
J gene: TRBJ1-4
CDR3 protein: ARSPTLGQVNEKLF

V gene: TRBV5-1
J gene: TRBJ2-3
CDR3 protein: ASSGGSSPENTQY

V gene: TRBV5-4
J gene: TRBJ1-6
CDR3 protein: ASSFSPLH